Below, one TCR beta chain is given with its context. The sample belongs to a study of blood T cell repertoires in COVID-19. Assay: immunoSEQ multiplex PCR; the TCRdb copy retains only in-frame clones and omits some. This table holds some 330,000 clones, 80% to 90% found once. Germline-derived CDR1 and CDR2 are SQVTM and ANQGSEA. The CDR3 loop spans 14 amino acids. Trimming took off 3 bases at V and 3 bases at J, with 14 bases between the two ends. Sequences were obtained from PBMCs or T cells enriched from blood (not recorded which). V gene TRBV29-1 combines with J gene TRBJ1-2, with D perhaps TRBD1 (6 bases). The clonotype originates from a man aged 25-45 years who had recovered from COVID-19. Written as DNA, the CDR3 is TGCAGCGTTGATGCAGGACAGCATTACTATGGCTACACCTTC. Protein product: CSVDAGQHYYGYTF.